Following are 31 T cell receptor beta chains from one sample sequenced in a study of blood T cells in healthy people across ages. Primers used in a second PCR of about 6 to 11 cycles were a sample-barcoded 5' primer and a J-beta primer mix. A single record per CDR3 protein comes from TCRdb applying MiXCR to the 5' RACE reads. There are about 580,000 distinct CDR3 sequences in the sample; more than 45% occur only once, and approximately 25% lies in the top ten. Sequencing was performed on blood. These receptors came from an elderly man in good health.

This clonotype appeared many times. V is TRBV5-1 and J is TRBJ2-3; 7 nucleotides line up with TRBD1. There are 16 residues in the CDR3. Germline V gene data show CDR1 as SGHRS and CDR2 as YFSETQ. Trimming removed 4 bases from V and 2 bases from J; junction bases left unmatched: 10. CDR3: CASSLSDRAITDTQYF. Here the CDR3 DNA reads TGCGCCAGCAGCCTGAGCGACAGGGCGATCACAGATACGCAGTATTTT.

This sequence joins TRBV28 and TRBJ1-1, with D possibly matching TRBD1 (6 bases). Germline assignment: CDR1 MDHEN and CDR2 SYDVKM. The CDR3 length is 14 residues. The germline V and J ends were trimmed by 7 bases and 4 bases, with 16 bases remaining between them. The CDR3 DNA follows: TGTGCCAGCACCCCGCCCGGACAGTTCACTGAAGCTTTCTTT. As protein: CASTPPGQFTEAFF. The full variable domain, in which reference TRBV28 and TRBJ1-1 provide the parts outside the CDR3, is DVKVTQSSRYLVKRTGEKVFLECVQDMDHENMFWYRQDPGLGLRLIYFSYDVKMKEKGDIPEGYSVSREKKERFSLILESASTNQTSMYLCASTPPGQFTEAFFGQGTRLTVV.

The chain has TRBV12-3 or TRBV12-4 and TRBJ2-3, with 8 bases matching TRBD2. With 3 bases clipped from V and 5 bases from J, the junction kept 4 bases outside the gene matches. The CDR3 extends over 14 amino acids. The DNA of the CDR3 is TGTGCCAGCAGTTTCCGGGGGGGTATAGATACGCAGTATTTT. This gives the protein CASSFRGGIDTQYF.

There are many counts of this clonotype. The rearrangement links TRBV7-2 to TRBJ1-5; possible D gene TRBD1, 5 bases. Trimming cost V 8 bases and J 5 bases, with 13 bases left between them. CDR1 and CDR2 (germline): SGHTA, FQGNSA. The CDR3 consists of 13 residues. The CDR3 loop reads CASSPGQDQPQHF. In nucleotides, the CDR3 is TGTGCCAGCTCACCAGGGCAGGATCAGCCCCAGCATTTT.

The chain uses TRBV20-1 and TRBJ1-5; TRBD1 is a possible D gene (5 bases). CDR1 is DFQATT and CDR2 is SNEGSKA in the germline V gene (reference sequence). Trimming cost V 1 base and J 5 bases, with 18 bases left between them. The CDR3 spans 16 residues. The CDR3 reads CSARGYSQGLHQPQHF. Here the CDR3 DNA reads TGCAGTGCTAGAGGTTACTCCCAGGGACTACATCAGCCCCAGCATTTT.

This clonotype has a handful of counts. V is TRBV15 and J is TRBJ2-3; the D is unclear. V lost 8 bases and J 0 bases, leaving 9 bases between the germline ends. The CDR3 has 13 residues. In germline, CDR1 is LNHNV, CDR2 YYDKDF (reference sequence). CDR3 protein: CATGIPSTDTQYF. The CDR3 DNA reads TGTGCCACCGGGATCCCGAGCACAGATACGCAGTATTTT. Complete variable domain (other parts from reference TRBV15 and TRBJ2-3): DAMVIQNPRYQVTQFGKPVTLSCSQTLNHNVMYWYQQKSSQAPKLLFHYYDKDFNNEADTPDNFQSRRPNTSFCFLDIRSPGLGDTAMYLCATGIPSTDTQYFGPGTRLTVL.

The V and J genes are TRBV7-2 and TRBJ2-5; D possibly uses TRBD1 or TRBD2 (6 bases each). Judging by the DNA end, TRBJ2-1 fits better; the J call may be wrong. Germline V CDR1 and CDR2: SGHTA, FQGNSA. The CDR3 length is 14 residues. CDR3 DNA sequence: TGTGCCAGCAGCTTAAGCAGGGGAGGAGAGACCCAGTTCTTC. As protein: CASSLSRGGETQFF.

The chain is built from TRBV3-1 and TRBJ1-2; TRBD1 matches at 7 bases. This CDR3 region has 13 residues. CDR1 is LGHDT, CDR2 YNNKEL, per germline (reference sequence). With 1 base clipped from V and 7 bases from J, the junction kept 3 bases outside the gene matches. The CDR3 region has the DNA TGTGCCAGCAGCCAAGGACAGGGTCGTGGCTACACCTTC. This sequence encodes CASSQGQGRGYTF.

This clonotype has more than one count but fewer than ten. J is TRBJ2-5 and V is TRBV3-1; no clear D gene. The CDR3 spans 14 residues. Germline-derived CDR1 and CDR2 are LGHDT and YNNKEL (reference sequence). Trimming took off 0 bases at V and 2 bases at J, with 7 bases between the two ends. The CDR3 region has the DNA TGTGCCAGCAGCCAAGATTTGGCGCAAGAGACCCAGTACTTC. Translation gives CASSQDLAQETQYF.

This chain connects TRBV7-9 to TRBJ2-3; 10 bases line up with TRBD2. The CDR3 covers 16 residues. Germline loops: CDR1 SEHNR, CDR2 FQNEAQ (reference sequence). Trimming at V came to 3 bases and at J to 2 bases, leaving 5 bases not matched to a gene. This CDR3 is CASSFPLAGNTDTQYF. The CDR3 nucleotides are TGTGCCAGCAGCTTCCCACTAGCGGGGAACACAGATACGCAGTATTTT.

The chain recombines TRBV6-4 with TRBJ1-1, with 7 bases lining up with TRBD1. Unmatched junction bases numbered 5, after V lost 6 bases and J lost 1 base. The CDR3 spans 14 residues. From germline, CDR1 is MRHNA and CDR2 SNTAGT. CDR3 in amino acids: CASRATGTNTEAFF. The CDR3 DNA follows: TGTGCCAGCAGAGCGACAGGGACGAACACTGAAGCTTTCTTT.

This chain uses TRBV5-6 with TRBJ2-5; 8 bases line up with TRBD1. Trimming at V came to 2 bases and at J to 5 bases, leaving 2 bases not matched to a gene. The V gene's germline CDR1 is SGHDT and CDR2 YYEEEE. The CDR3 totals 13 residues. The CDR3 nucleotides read TGTGCCAGCAGCTTACGGACAGGGGAGACCCAGTACTTC. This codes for CASSLRTGETQYF. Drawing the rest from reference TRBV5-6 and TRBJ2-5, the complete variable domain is DAGVTQSPTHLIKTRGQQVTLRCSPKSGHDTVSWYQQALGQGPQFIFQYYEEEERQRGNFPDRFSGHQFPNYSSELNVNALLLGDSALYLCASSLRTGETQYFGPGTRLLVL.

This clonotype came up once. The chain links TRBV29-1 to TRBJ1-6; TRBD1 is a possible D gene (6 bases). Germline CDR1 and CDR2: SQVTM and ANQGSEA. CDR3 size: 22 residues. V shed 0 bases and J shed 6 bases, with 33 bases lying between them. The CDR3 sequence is CSVEDTTSGTTDRGFGNSPLHF. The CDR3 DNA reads TGCAGCGTTGAAGACACAACATCCGGGACAACAGATCGGGGCTTCGGTAATTCACCCCTCCACTTT.

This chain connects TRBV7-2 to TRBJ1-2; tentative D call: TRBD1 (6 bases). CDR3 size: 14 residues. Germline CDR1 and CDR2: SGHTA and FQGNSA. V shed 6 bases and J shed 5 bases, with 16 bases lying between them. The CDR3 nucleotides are TGTGCCAGCAGTCCGGACAGCGGGGGGTATGGCTACACCTTC. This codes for CASSPDSGGYGYTF.

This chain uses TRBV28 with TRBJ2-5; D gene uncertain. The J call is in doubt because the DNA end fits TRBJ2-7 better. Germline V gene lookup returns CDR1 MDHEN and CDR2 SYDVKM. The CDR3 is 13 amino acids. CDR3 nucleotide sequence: TGTGCCAGCAGGGCGCCTTCCCACTACGAGCAGTACTTC. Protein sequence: CASRAPSHYEQYF.

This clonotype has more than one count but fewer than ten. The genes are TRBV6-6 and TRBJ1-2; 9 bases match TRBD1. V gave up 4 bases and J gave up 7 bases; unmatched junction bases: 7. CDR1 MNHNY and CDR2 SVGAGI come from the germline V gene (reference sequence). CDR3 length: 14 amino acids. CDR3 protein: CASSSDRGTGGYTF. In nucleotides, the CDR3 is TGTGCCAGCAGTTCCGACAGGGGGACAGGTGGCTACACCTTC.

The CDR3 reads CASSLSPGAETQYF. CDR3 coding DNA: TGTGCCAGCAGTTTATCGCCAGGAGCCGAGACCCAGTACTTC. The chain couples TRBV27 to TRBJ2-5; no reliable D call. The CDR3 runs to 14 residues. Germline V gives CDR1 MNHEY, CDR2 SMNVEV (reference sequence). Between the trimmed V and J ends, which lost 0 bases and 5 bases, there was a span of 10 bases.

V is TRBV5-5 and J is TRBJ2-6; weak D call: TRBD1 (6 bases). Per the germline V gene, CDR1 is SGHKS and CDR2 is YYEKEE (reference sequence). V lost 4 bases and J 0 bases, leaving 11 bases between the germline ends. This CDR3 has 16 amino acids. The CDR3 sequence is CASSAHRDSGANVLTF. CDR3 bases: TGTGCCAGCAGCGCCCACAGGGACTCTGGGGCCAACGTCCTGACTTTC. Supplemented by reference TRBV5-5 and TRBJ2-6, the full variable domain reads DAGVTQSPTHLIKTRGQQVTLRCSPISGHKSVSWYQQVLGQGPQFIFQYYEKEERGRGNFPDRFSARQFPNYSSELNVNALLLGDSALYLCASSAHRDSGANVLTFGAGSRLTVL.

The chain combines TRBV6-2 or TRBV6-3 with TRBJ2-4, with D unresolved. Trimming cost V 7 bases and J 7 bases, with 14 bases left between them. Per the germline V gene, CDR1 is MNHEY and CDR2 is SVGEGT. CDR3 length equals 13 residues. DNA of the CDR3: TGTGCCAGCACAAACGTCCGCGGCAACATTCAGTACTTC. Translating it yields CASTNVRGNIQYF.

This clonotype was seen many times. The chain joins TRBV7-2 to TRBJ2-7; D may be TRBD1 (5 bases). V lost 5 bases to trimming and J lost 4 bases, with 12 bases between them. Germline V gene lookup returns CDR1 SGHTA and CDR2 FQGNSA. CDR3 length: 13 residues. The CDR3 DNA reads TGTGCCAGCAGCCTTGACCCAGGGTACGAGCAGTACTTC. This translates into CASSLDPGYEQYF.

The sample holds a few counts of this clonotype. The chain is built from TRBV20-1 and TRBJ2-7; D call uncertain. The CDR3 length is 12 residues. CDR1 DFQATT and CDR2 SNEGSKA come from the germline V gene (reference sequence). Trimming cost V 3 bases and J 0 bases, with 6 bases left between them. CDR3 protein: CSARILSYEQYF. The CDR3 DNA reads TGCAGTGCTAGGATCCTCTCCTACGAGCAGTACTTC.

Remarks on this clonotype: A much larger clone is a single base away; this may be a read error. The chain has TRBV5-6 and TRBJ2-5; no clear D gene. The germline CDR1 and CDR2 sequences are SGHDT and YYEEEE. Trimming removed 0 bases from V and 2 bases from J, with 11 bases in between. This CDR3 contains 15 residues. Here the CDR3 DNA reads TGTGCCAGCAGCTTGGGCCGAGTGGGACAAGAGACCCAGTACTTC. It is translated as CASSLGRVGQETQYF.

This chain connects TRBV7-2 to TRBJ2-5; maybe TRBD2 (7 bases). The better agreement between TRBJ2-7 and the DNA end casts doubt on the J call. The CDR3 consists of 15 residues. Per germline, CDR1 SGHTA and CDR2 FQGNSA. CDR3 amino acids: CASSFSGGQQYEQYF. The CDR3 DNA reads TGTGCCAGCAGCTTCTCGGGGGGCCAACAGTACGAGCAGTACTTC.

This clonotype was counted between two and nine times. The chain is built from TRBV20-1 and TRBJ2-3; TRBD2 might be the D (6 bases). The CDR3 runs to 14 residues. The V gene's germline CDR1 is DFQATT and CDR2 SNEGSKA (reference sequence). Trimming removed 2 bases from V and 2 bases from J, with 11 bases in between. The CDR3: CSARSRGLTDTQYF. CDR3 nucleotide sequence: TGCAGTGCTAGATCCCGGGGACTCACAGATACGCAGTATTTT.

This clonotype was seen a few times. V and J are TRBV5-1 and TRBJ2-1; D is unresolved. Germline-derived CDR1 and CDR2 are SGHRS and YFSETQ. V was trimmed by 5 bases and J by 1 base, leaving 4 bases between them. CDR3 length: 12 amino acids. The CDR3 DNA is TGCGCCAGCAGTACATCCTACAATGAGCAGTTCTTC. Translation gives CASSTSYNEQFF.

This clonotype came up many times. The CDR3 here is CASSQGASGIYNEQFF. For the CDR3, the DNA is TGCGCCAGCAGCCAAGGTGCGAGCGGGATCTACAATGAGCAGTTCTTC. The J gene is TRBJ2-1, the V gene TRBV4-3; 7 bases agree with TRBD2. Germline CDR1 and CDR2: LGHNA and YSLEER. V was pared by 1 base and J by 3 bases, with 6 bases of the junction left unmatched. This CDR3 is 16 amino acids long.

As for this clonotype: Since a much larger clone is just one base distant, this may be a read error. The CDR3 loop reads CSARTNGGQYNEQFF. CDR3 bases: TGCAGCGCCCGGACTAACGGGGGGCAATACAATGAGCAGTTCTTC. J is TRBJ2-1 and V is TRBV29-1; tentative D call: TRBD2 (7 bases). This CDR3 region has 15 residues. V lost 7 bases to trimming and J lost 4 bases, with 20 bases between them. The germline CDR1 and CDR2 sequences are SQVTM and ANQGSEA.

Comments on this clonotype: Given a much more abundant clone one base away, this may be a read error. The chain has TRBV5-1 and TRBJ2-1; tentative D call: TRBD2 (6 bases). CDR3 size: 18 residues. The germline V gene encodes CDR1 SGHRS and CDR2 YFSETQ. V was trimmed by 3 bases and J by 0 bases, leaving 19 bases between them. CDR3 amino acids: CASSSPGDLALSYNEQFF. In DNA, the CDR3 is TGCGCCAGCAGCTCCCCCGGGGACCTAGCGCTCTCCTACAATGAGCAGTTCTTC.

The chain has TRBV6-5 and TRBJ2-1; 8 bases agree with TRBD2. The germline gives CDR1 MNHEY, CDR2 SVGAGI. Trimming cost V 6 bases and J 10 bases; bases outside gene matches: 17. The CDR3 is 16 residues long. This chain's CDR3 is CASRDSSSGRLHEQFF. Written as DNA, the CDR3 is TGTGCCAGCAGAGACTCGTCCAGCGGGAGATTACACGAGCAGTTCTTC.

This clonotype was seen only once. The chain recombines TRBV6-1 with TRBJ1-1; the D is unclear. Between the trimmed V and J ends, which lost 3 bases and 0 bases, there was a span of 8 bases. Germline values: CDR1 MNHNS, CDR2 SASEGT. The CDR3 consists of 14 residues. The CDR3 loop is CASSEHILNTEAFF. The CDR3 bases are TGTGCCAGCAGTGAGCACATTTTGAACACTGAAGCTTTCTTT.

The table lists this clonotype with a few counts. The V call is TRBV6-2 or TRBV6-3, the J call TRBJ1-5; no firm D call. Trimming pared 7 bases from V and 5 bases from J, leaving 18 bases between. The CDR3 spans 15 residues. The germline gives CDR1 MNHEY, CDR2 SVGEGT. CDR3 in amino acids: CASTPGSGNHQPQHF. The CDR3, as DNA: TGTGCCAGCACCCCCGGGTCGGGTAACCATCAGCCCCAGCATTTT.